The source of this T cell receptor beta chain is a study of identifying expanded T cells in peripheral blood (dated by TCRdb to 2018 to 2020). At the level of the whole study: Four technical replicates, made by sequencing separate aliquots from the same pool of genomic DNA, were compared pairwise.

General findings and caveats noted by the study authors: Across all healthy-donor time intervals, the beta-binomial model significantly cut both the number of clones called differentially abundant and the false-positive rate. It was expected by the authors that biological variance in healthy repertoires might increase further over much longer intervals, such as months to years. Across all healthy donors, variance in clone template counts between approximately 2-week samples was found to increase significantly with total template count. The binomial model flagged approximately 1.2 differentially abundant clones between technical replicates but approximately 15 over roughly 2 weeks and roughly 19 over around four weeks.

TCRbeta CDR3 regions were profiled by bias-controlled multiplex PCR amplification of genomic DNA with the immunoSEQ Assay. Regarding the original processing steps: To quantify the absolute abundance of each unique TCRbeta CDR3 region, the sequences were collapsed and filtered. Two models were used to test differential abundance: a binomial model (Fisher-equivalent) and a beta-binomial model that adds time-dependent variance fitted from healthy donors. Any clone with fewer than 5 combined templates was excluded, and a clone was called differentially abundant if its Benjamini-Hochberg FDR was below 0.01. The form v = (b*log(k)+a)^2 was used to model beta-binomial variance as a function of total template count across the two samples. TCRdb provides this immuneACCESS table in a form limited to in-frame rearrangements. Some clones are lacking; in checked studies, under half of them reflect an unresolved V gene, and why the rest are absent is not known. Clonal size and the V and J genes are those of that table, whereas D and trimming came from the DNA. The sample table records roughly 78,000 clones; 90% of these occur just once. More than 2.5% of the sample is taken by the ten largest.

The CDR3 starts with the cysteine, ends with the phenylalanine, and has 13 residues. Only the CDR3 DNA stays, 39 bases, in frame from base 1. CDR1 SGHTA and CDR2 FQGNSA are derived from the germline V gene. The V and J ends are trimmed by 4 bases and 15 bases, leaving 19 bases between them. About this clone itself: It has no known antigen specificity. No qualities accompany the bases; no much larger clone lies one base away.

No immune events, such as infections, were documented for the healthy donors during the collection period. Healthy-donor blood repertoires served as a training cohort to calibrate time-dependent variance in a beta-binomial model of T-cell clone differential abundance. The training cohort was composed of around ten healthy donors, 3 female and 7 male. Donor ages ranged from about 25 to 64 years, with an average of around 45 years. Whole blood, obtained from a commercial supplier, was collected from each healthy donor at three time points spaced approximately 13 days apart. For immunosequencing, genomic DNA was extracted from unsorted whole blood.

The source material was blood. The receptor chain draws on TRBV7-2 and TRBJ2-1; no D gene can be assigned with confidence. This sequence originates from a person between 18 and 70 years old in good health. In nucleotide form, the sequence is TGTGCCAGCAGCTCATACTGGCGGTCGGCAGCGTTCTTC. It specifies CASSSYWRSAAFF.